Listed below are T cell receptor beta chains from one sample, sequenced in a study of metastatic and nonmetastatic thyroid tumors. TCRdb reanalyzed the PCR reads via MiXCR. The table lists more than 25,000 clones, under 14% of them singletons, with 15% to 20% in the top ten. The sample taken for sequencing was blood. These receptors were obtained from a female donor with papillary thyroid cancer or a benign thyroid nodule (not recorded which). Some clones in this sample may be carry-over from other donors' samples. CDR3s include the opening cysteine and the closing phenylalanine or tryptophan. D genes are given only for firm matches. Some rows have no size entry. The others give once, few or many, or a class for an expanded clone.

many,TRBD2,TRBV9,TRBJ2-2,TGTGCCAGCAGCCGCTCCGGGACTAGCGGGAACACCGGGGAGCTGTTTTTT,CASSRSGTSGNTGELFF
many,.,TRBV20-1,TRBJ1-2,TGCAGTGCTAGAGAGGCTGGGATCGGCTACACCTTC,CSAREAGIGYTF
many,.,TRBV20-1,TRBJ2-5,TGCAGTGCTAAATGGCGGGAGACCCAGTACTTC,CSAKWRETQYF
many,TRBD2,TRBV9,TRBJ2-5,TGTGCCAGCAGCGTAAATAGGAAAGGTGAAGATAGCGGGGCCACAGAGACCCAGTACTTC,CASSVNRKGEDSGATETQYF
.,.,TRBV10-3,TRBJ2-3,TGTGCCATCACCGAGGACCTAAATACGCAGTATTTT,CAITEDLNTQYF
many,.,TRBV25-1,TRBJ2-5,TGTGCCAGCAGTGAATTTGACGGATCCCAAGAGACCCAGTACTTC,CASSEFDGSQETQYF
many,TRBD1,TRBV24-1,TRBJ2-5,TGTGCCACCAGTGATTGGGACAGGGAAGAGACCCAGTACTTC,CATSDWDREETQYF
.,TRBD2,TRBV2,TRBJ2-3,TGTGCCAGCAGTGGAATACTAGCGGGAGGGCCTTCGAGTAGGGATACGCAGTATTTT,CASSGILAGGPSSRDTQYF
many,.,TRBV7-2,TRBJ2-5,TGTGCCAGCAGCTTATTTCAGACCCAGTACTTC,CASSLFQTQYF
many,TRBD2,TRBV20-1,TRBJ2-1,TGCAGTGCTAGAGATCTAGCGGGAACCTACAATGAGCAGTTCTTC,CSARDLAGTYNEQFF